Following are 3 T cell receptor beta chains from one sample sequenced in a study of T cells in Graves' hyperthyroidism and ophthalmopathy. RNA transcripts gave rise to amplified TCR beta CDR3 regions. Researchers ran a first-round RT-PCR on the TCR CDR3 using the HTBI primer set. TCRdb reprocessed the multiplex PCR reads via MiXCR and lists one record per CDR3 protein. The repertoire includes about 200,000 distinct CDR3 sequences, around 16% of them detected once, and 40% to 65% sits in the top ten. Material: blood. The origin of the receptors is a woman between 45 and 60 years old with Graves' hyperthyroidism.

The chain uses TRBV3-1 and TRBJ1-1, with a weak D call TRBD1 (5 bases). This CDR3 spans 12 amino acids. V lost 1 base and J 8 bases, leaving 8 bases between the germline ends. Germline V gene data show CDR1 as LGHDT and CDR2 as YNNKEL (reference sequence). DNA of the CDR3: TGTGCCAGCAGCCAAGCCCAGGGAGAAGCTTTCTTT. Its protein is CASSQAQGEAFF.

In the case of this clonotype: This sequence may be a read error, since a much larger clone differs from it by one base. The DNA of the CDR3 is TGTGCCAGCAGCTTAGGGCCACACACTGAAGCTTTCTTT. Protein sequence: CASSLGPHTEAFF. The chain combines TRBV28 with TRBJ1-1; the D is unclear. Germline lookup yields CDR1 MDHEN and CDR2 SYDVKM. This CDR3 has 13 amino acids. Trimming took off 6 bases at V and 3 bases at J, with 11 bases between the two ends.

This clonotype was seen many times. The chain joins TRBV6-5 to TRBJ1-6; D is possibly TRBD1 (5 bases). Trimming shortened V by 0 bases and J by 3 bases, and 9 bases separated the two germline ends. The germline gives CDR1 MNHEY, CDR2 SVGAGI. This CDR3 is 16 amino acids long. The CDR3 DNA follows: TGTGCCAGCAGTTACTCGCGGGACCGCTATAATTCACCCCTCCACTTT. It translates to CASSYSRDRYNSPLHF.